A single sample is the source of the 5 T cell receptor beta chains below, sequenced in a study of radiotherapy plus CTLA-4 blockade in lung cancer. Using immunoSEQ multiplex PCR, the repertoire was profiled, and TCRdb retains in-frame clones only, with some absent. This sample yields 50,000 to 65,000 clones, of which roughly 77% are seen a single time; 2.4% belongs to the top ten. The input for sequencing was peripheral blood, taken from a patient treated with radiotherapy plus ipilimumab. These receptor sequences come from a human donor with non-small cell lung cancer whose response to radiotherapy plus ipilimumab could not be evaluated.

The rearrangement links TRBV7-9 to TRBJ1-3; D is possibly TRBD1 (6 bases). The CDR3 has 17 residues. In germline, CDR1 is SEHNR, CDR2 FQNEAQ (reference sequence). Trimming removed 1 base at V and 0 bases at J, with 13 bases between. CDR3 loop: CASSLVGGASSGNTIYF. The CDR3 nucleotides read TGTGCCAGCAGCTTAGTTGGGGGCGCGAGCTCTGGAAACACCATATATTTT. The variable domain in full, with the rest retrieved from reference TRBV7-9 and TRBJ1-3, is DTGVSQNPRHKITKRGQNVTFRCDPISEHNRLYWYRQTLGQGPEFLTYFQNEAQLEKSRLLSDRFSAERPKGSFSTLEIQRTEQGDSAMYLCASSLVGGASSGNTIYFGEGSWLTVV.

The chain carries TRBV6-5 and TRBJ1-3, with a possible D match to TRBD1 (6 bases). Germline-derived CDR1 and CDR2 are MNHEY and SVGAGI. V was pared by 5 bases and J by 4 bases, with 15 bases between. CDR3 size: 15 residues. This chain's CDR3 is CASSQLGGRGNTIYF. Here the CDR3 DNA reads TGTGCCAGCAGTCAACTCGGGGGGCGGGGAAACACCATATATTTT.

V is TRBV28 and J is TRBJ2-1, with 12 bases identical to TRBD2. V gave up 6 bases and J gave up 4 bases; unmatched junction bases: 7. Germline CDR1 is MDHEN and CDR2 is SYDVKM. This CDR3 region has 16 residues. The CDR3, as DNA: TGTGCCAGCAGGCCCTTAGGACTAGCGGGATACAATGAGCAGTTCTTC. It specifies CASRPLGLAGYNEQFF.

V usage is TRBV27 and J usage is TRBJ2-1; D not resolved. Trimming removed 2 bases at V and 4 bases at J, with 6 bases between. Germline-derived CDR1 and CDR2 are MNHEY and SMNVEV (reference sequence). This CDR3 has 13 residues. The DNA for the CDR3 is TGTGCCAGCAGTTTAGCAGGTTACAATGAGCAGTTCTTC. This translates into CASSLAGYNEQFF.

This rearrangement joins TRBV7-8 to TRBJ1-2; a weak D match, TRBD1 (5 bases). This CDR3 region has 15 residues. V dropped 0 bases and J dropped 6 bases, with 14 bases sitting between them. Germline lookup yields CDR1 SGHVS and CDR2 FQNEAQ. CDR3 DNA sequence: TGTGCCAGCAGCTTAGCGTTTCAAGGGGCCGATGGCTACACCTTC. Its protein product is CASSLAFQGADGYTF.